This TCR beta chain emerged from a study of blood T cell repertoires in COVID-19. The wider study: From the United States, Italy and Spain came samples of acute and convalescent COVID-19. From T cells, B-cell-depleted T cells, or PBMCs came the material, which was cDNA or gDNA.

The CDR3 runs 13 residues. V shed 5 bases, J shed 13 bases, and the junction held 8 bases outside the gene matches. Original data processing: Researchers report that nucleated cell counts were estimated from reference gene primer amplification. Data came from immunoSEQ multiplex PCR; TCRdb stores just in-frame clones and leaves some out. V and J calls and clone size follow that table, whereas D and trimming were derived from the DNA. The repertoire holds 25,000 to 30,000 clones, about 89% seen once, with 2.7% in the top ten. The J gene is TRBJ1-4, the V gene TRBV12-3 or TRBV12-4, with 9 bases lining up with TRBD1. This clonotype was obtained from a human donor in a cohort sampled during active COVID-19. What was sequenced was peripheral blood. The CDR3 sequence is CASSGGQGALLFF. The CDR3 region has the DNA TGTGCCAGCAGTGGGGGACAGGGAGCTCTACTGTTTTTT.